One sample yielded the 5 T cell receptor beta chains listed below, sequenced in a study of cytomegalovirus exposure and HLA in healthy donors. Vbeta (60) and Jbeta (13) primers were used in the PCR. Repertoires were generated with immunoSEQ multiplex PCR, while TCRdb's copy carries only in-frame clones and drops some. The table includes tens of thousands of clones, 72% detected once. Sequences were obtained from PBMCs. The receptors stem from a woman in her forties or fifties in good health and CMV-seropositive.

This chain joins TRBV5-5 and TRBJ2-5, with D unclear. TRBJ2-7 explains the end of the DNA better; the J call may be wrong. CDR3 length: 13 amino acids. Germline lookup yields CDR1 SGHKS and CDR2 YYEKEE (reference sequence). The CDR3 here is CASSLDRPYEQYF. DNA of the CDR3: TGTGCCAGCAGCTTGGACAGACCCTACGAGCAGTACTTC.

This rearrangement joins TRBV7-2 to TRBJ2-2, with unresolved D. The CDR3 contains 16 residues. Per the germline V gene, CDR1 is SGHTA and CDR2 is FQGNSA. The ends were cut back, 1 base at V and 6 bases at J, with 15 bases in the middle. CDR3 coding DNA: TGTGCCAGCAGCTTAGGACTCCTCGTGGGTTCCGGGGAGCTGTTTTTT. This gives the protein CASSLGLLVGSGELFF.

V usage is TRBV27 and J usage is TRBJ2-7; D is possibly TRBD2 (5 bases). The CDR3 has 14 amino acids. CDR1 MNHEY and CDR2 SMNVEV come from the germline V gene (reference sequence). Trimming took 8 bases from V and 1 from J, leaving 15 bases between them. The CDR3 here is CASRELVGSYEQYF. DNA of the CDR3: TGTGCCAGCCGCGAACTAGTAGGGTCCTACGAGCAGTACTTC.

CDR3 region: CASRDDRGGNQPQHF. The CDR3 nucleotides read TGTGCCAGCAGAGACGACAGGGGAGGGAATCAGCCCCAGCATTTT. The chain links TRBV6-5 to TRBJ1-5; 8 bases line up with TRBD1. The ends lost 6 bases at V and 4 bases at J; junction bases unmatched: 8. Germline assignment: CDR1 MNHEY and CDR2 SVGAGI. CDR3 length equals 15 residues.

V gene TRBV4-2 combines with J gene TRBJ2-5; D may be TRBD1 (6 bases). The end of the DNA aligns better with TRBJ2-7, so the J call may be wrong. CDR3 size: 11 residues. Germline V gene data show CDR1 as LGHNA and CDR2 as YNFKEQ. The DNA for the CDR3 is TGTGCCAGCAGCAGGGGGAACGAGCAGTACTTC. Its protein product is CASSRGNEQYF.